This T cell receptor (beta chain) came from a study of blood T cell repertoires in COVID-19. Across the study: PBMCs, B-cell-depleted T cells, or T cells were the source of the cDNA or gDNA that made up the material.

In the authors' workflow: Estimation of nucleated cell counts relied on the amplification of reference gene primers. Clones were sequenced by immunoSEQ multiplex PCR, and TCRdb holds only the in-frame ones, with some missing. D and trimming were read from the DNA, whereas the V and J calls and clone size are those reported in that table. The sample has about 200,000 clones; about nine tenths are singletons. The junction had 8 bases not matched to a gene; V was cut back by 6 bases and J by 4 bases. Germline-derived CDR1 and CDR2 are MNHEY and SVGEGT. The CDR3 runs to 16 residues. The V gene is TRBV6-2 or TRBV6-3, the J gene TRBJ2-1; TRBD1 aligns across 11 bases. The clonotype originates from a woman between 65 and 79 years old with acute or convalescent COVID-19. Sequenced input: peripheral blood. DNA of the CDR3: TGTGCCAGCAGACCTTCCGGGACAGGGGGGTACAATGAGCAGTTCTTC. Translated: CASRPSGTGGYNEQFF.